These 22 T cell receptor beta chains were all obtained from the same sample, sequenced in a study of cytomegalovirus exposure and HLA in healthy donors. Amplification used 60 Vbeta primers and 13 Jbeta primers. The data were produced by immunoSEQ multiplex PCR, yet TCRdb's version contains in-frame clones alone and is incomplete. The sample comprises 98,000 or so clones, roughly 75% of which are singletons, and roughly 1.9% rests with the top ten. Sample: PBMCs. These receptors came from a woman aged 40 to 50 in good health and CMV-seronegative.

V gene TRBV2 combines with J gene TRBJ2-1, with 11 bases fitting TRBD2. Trimming at V came to 8 bases and at J to 0 bases, leaving 0 bases not matched to a gene. Germline V gene data show CDR1 as SNHLY and CDR2 as FYNNEI. The CDR3 contains 14 residues. The CDR3 loop reads CASGLAGSYNEQFF. CDR3 nucleotide sequence: TGTGCCAGCGGACTAGCGGGCTCCTACAATGAGCAGTTCTTC.

The chain carries TRBV27 and TRBJ1-3; D is unresolved. This CDR3 has 15 amino acids. V was clipped by 9 bases and J by 0 bases, with 15 bases between them. Per the germline V gene, CDR1 is MNHEY and CDR2 is SMNVEV (reference sequence). CDR3 bases: TGTGCCAGTTCTGTCTCAGGCTACTCTGGAAACACCATATATTTT. Its protein is CASSVSGYSGNTIYF.

The table lists this clone with a count of one. The chain is built from TRBV4-2 and TRBJ1-4; 7 positions agree with TRBD1. CDR1 is LGHNA, CDR2 YNFKEQ, per germline. V trimming: 3 bases; J trimming: 0 bases; junction bases outside the gene matches: 4. CDR3 length equals 16 residues. The CDR3 nucleotides read TGTGCCAGCAGCCAGGGGACAGCAGCAACTAATGAAAAACTGTTTTTT. Protein product: CASSQGTAATNEKLFF.

The chain couples TRBV6-1 to TRBJ1-2; a weak D match, TRBD1 (6 bases). Germline CDR1 is MNHNS and CDR2 is SASEGT. This CDR3 is 15 amino acids long. V was shortened by 7 bases and J by 5 bases, with 20 bases between the two germline ends. CDR3 DNA sequence: TGTGCCAGCACCGAATGGACAGCGGTGGTATATGGCTACACCTTC. Its translation is CASTEWTAVVYGYTF.

The chain uses TRBV5-1 and TRBJ2-7, with a tentative D call TRBD2 (5 bases). The CDR3 covers 15 residues. CDR1 and CDR2 from the germline V gene are SGHRS and YFSETQ. Trimming took 6 bases from V and 1 from J, leaving 17 bases between them. CDR3 DNA: TGCGCCAGCACCCTGGGTGGGAGCGCGTCCTACGAGCAGTACTTC. Translating gives CASTLGGSASYEQYF. The full variable domain, completed using reference TRBV5-1 and TRBJ2-7, is KAGVTQTPRYLIKTRGQQVTLSCSPISGHRSVSWYQQTPGQGLQFLFEYFSETQRNKGNFPGRFSGRQFSNSRSEMNVSTLELGDSALYLCASTLGGSASYEQYFGPGTRLTVT.

This clone was observed a few times. The chain links TRBV25-1 to TRBJ1-3; TRBD1 is a possible D gene (6 bases). V gave up 8 bases and J gave up 8 bases, with 10 bases separating them. Germline-derived CDR1 and CDR2 are MGHDK and SYGVNS. The CDR3 runs to 11 residues. CDR3 sequence: CASSQGYTIYF. CDR3 in DNA: TGTGCCAGCTCACAGGGATACACCATATATTTT.

The rearrangement links TRBV5-1 to TRBJ1-2, with TRBD1 matching 7 bases. The CDR3 totals 15 residues. Germline CDR1 and CDR2: SGHRS and YFSETQ. J gave up 3 bases and V 4 bases, and 9 bases lay outside the gene matches. CDR3 bases: TGCGCCAGCAGCAATTTACTTACAGGGGACTATGGCTACACCTTC. Its translation: CASSNLLTGDYGYTF. Full variable domain (remainder filled in from reference TRBV5-1 and TRBJ1-2): KAGVTQTPRYLIKTRGQQVTLSCSPISGHRSVSWYQQTPGQGLQFLFEYFSETQRNKGNFPGRFSGRQFSNSRSEMNVSTLELGDSALYLCASSNLLTGDYGYTFGSGTRLTVV.

This chain joins TRBV2 and TRBJ2-1; weak D call: TRBD1 (8 bases). Looked up from germline, CDR1 is SNHLY and CDR2 is FYNNEI. The CDR3 length is 16 residues. V was trimmed by 6 bases and J by 10 bases, leaving 25 bases between them. CDR3 DNA: TGTGCCAGCAGGGGGGGGTGGACAGGGATCCGATTGGAGCAGTTCTTC. Translating it yields CASRGGWTGIRLEQFF.

The chain couples TRBV6-5 to TRBJ1-2; no firm D call. V shed 6 bases and J shed 8 bases, with 10 bases lying between them. CDR1 and CDR2 from the germline V gene are MNHEY and SVGAGI. The CDR3 covers 11 residues. The CDR3: CASRTREGYTF. In DNA form, the CDR3 reads TGTGCCAGCAGAACTAGGGAGGGCTACACCTTC.

The chain couples TRBV28 to TRBJ2-2; tentative D call: TRBD1 (7 bases). V was trimmed by 4 bases and J by 8 bases, leaving 11 bases between them. The CDR3 covers 13 residues. Per germline, CDR1 MDHEN and CDR2 SYDVKM. The CDR3 region has the DNA TGTGCCAGCAGTTCGACAGGGAGGGGGGAGCTGTTTTTT. It codes for CASSSTGRGELFF.

Only one count was recorded for this clone. This chain joins TRBV6-6 and TRBJ1-4; D is perhaps TRBD1 (6 bases). The CDR3 has 15 amino acids. Germline lookup yields CDR1 MNHNY and CDR2 SVGAGI (reference sequence). V lost 3 bases and J 4 bases, leaving 12 bases between the germline ends. CDR3 DNA sequence: TGTGCCAGCAGTTATACGACAGGAGGTAATGAAAAACTGTTTTTT. Translating gives CASSYTTGGNEKLFF.

The chain has TRBV12-2 and TRBJ2-7; TRBD2 reflects the table's D call only, with no check against the DNA. TRBV12-2 has pseudogene status. CDR3 length equals 18 residues. CDR3 region: CASHSPGHRGTLNYEQYF. In DNA form, the CDR3 reads TGTGCAAGTCACTCTCCCGGACACCGTGGGACTTTAAACTACGAGCAGTACTTC.

The rearrangement links TRBV6-5 to TRBJ2-5; D perhaps matches TRBD1 (6 bases). The CDR3 sequence is 14 residues long. V lost 6 bases and J lost 5, with 16 bases in between. Germline CDR1 reads MNHEY; CDR2 reads SVGAGI. The CDR3, as DNA: TGTGCCAGCAGCCCCCCGGGACACCGGGAGACCCAGTACTTC. Its translation: CASSPPGHRETQYF.

The CDR3 here is CASSIVRLAGVEVTGELFF. The CDR3 region has the DNA TGTGCCAGTAGTATAGTTCGACTAGCGGGGGTGGAGGTCACCGGGGAGCTGTTTTTT. The chain joins TRBV19 to TRBJ2-2; 12 bases are a match to TRBD2. V lost 1 base, J lost 4 bases, and 10 bases stayed unmatched. Looked up from germline, CDR1 is LNHDA and CDR2 is SQIVND (reference sequence). CDR3 length: 19 residues.

This clone is a singleton in its sample. J is TRBJ2-5 and V is TRBV5-4, with 11 bases fitting TRBD1. CDR3 length: 19 residues. The J segment lost 1 base and the V segment lost 1 base, leaving 12 bases of the junction unmatched. Germline CDR1 reads SGHNT; CDR2 reads YYREEE (reference sequence). The CDR3 protein is CASSLPRTGGLRGQETQYF. In DNA, the CDR3 is TGTGCCAGCAGCTTGCCGAGGACAGGGGGCCTTCGAGGCCAAGAGACCCAGTACTTC. Combining the CDR3 with reference TRBV5-4 and TRBJ2-5 gives the whole variable domain ETGVTQSPTHLIKTRGQQVTLRCSSQSGHNTVSWYQQALGQGPQFIFQYYREEENGRGNFPPRFSGLQFPNYSSELNVNALELDDSALYLCASSLPRTGGLRGQETQYFGPGTRLLVL.

The chain links TRBV18 to TRBJ1-5, with 8 bases that match TRBD1. The CDR3 is 13 residues long. Trimming took 6 bases from V and 7 from J; bases not matched to a gene: 5. Germline V gene sequence: CDR1 KGHSH, CDR2 LQKENI. As DNA, the CDR3 is TGTGCCAGCTCCCCGGACAGGGACCAGCCCCAGCATTTT. Protein sequence: CASSPDRDQPQHF. Looking up the rest from reference TRBV18 and TRBJ1-5 gives the full variable domain: NAGVMQNPRHLVRRRGQEARLRCSPMKGHSHVYWYRQLPEEGLKFMVYLQKENIIDESGMPKERFSAEFPKEGPSILRIQQVVRGDSAAYFCASSPDRDQPQHFGDGTRLSIL.

In this sample, this clone turned up a few times. J is TRBJ1-2 and V is TRBV7-2; 7 bases are a match to TRBD1. CDR3 size: 15 residues. Germline V gene data show CDR1 as SGHTA and CDR2 as FQGNSA. The ends lost 0 bases at V and 5 bases at J; junction bases unmatched: 6. CDR3 nucleotides: TGTGCCAGCAGCTTAGCGCTAGGGGGCCTATATGGCTACACCTTC. Its protein is CASSLALGGLYGYTF.

The table lists this clone with a few counts. The chain combines TRBV19 with TRBJ2-1, with D maybe TRBD1 (6 bases). This CDR3 has 13 amino acids. V lost 9 bases and J lost 4, with 13 bases in between. CDR1 is LNHDA, CDR2 SQIVND, per germline (reference sequence). The chain's CDR3 is CASTQGGYNEQFF. Written as DNA, the CDR3 is TGTGCCAGCACTCAAGGGGGTTACAATGAGCAGTTCTTC.

The CDR3 region is CASSPLAGGANVLTF. The CDR3 region has the DNA TGTGCCAGCAGCCCTCTAGCGGGCGGGGCCAACGTCCTGACTTTC. V and J are TRBV5-4 and TRBJ2-6; 8 nucleotides agree with TRBD2. In germline, CDR1 is SGHNT, CDR2 YYREEE (reference sequence). V gave up 4 bases and J gave up 4 bases; unmatched junction bases: 4. The CDR3 has 15 residues.

This chain uses TRBV28 with TRBJ1-6; D may be TRBD1 (6 bases). This CDR3 is 14 amino acids long. CDR1 MDHEN and CDR2 SYDVKM come from the germline V gene. The germline V and J ends were trimmed by 6 bases and 8 bases, with 14 bases remaining between them. CDR3 loop: CASSQGFQDSPLHF. The CDR3 nucleotides are TGTGCCAGCAGCCAGGGGTTTCAGGATTCACCCCTCCACTTT.

The V call is TRBV7-2, the J call TRBJ1-3; D not certain. Germline lookup yields CDR1 SGHTA and CDR2 FQGNSA. Trimming shortened V by 5 bases and J by 6 bases, and 17 bases separated the two germline ends. This CDR3 has 15 amino acids. The DNA of the CDR3 is TGTGCCAGCAGCCAGACATTTTTCTCCCAAAACACCATATATTTT. This codes for CASSQTFFSQNTIYF.

V is TRBV7-2 and J is TRBJ2-2, with D hard to call. Trimming took 1 base from V and 2 from J, leaving 5 bases between them. This CDR3 has 14 residues. Germline lookup yields CDR1 SGHTA and CDR2 FQGNSA. The CDR3: CASSLGHNTGELFF. Written as DNA, the CDR3 is TGTGCCAGCAGCTTAGGACACAACACCGGGGAGCTGTTTTTT.